This TCR beta chain was sequenced during a study of cytomegalovirus exposure and HLA in healthy donors. Study in general: Early released data comprised approximately 85 million unique TCRs from HLA-typed donors.

Germline V CDR1 and CDR2: SGHTA, FQGNSA. The CDR3 has 13 amino acids. The V and J ends lost 4 bases and 5 bases, in that order; junction bases with no gene match: 4. PCR was performed using 60 Vbeta and 13 Jbeta primers. The assay was immunoSEQ multiplex PCR, and TCRdb's table has in-frame clones only and misses some. The sample has some 97,000 clones, roughly four fifths seen once. Study findings and constraints: In a later analysis, at a false discovery rate of 0.05, under 20,000 TCR beta sequences were associated with HLA alleles. An analysis was carried out at a later point. It showed that HLA-associated TCR beta chains were more clonally expanded than equally common non-associated chains.

About this clone: The antigen remains unidentified.

This receptor was taken from a male donor in good health and CMV-seropositive. V usage is TRBV7-2 and J usage is TRBJ1-2; 7 bases fit TRBD1. Sequencing was performed on PBMCs. The CDR3 coding sequence is TGTGCCAGCAGCTCGACAGGGTGGTATGGCTACACCTTC. This encodes CASSSTGWYGYTF.